These T cell receptor beta chains were read from a single sample in a study of T-cell memory formation after mild COVID-19. TCRdb recomputed calls from the 5' RACE reads with MiXCR, one row per CDR3 protein. This table holds about 350,000 distinct CDR3 sequences, approximately 14% found once. Sequencing was performed on PBMCs or a T cell subset sorted from them (not recorded which). The source of these receptors is a man younger than 30 who had mild COVID-19 (a few samples of this study predate the infection). Cell type and time point are not known. CDR3s include the opening cysteine and the closing phenylalanine or tryptophan. Only some rows state a clone size, as once, few, many or a class for expanded clones.

v_call	clone_size	j_call	cdr3_aa
TRBV18	-	TRBJ2-3	CASSYYDDTQYF
TRBV7-8	-	TRBJ2-7	CASSAPFGTGTYEQYF
TRBV12-3/TRBV12-4	few	TRBJ1-1	CASSSRHRGMTEAFF
TRBV10-2	many	TRBJ2-5	CASSVTETQYF
TRBV7-9	many	TRBJ1-5	CASSLEGGRNQPQHF
TRBV7-2	-	TRBJ2-1	CASSSDATREQFF
TRBV2	once	TRBJ2-7	CASTPTSGGSYEQYF
TRBV6-2/TRBV6-3	-	TRBJ1-5	CASSPGPSFLANQPQHF
TRBV3-2	few	TRBJ2-7	CASLESTVPSYEQYF
TRBV7-2	few	TRBJ1-1	CASSFSRVGTEAFF
TRBV7-9	-	TRBJ1-6	CASSSPPPGQESPKNSPLHF
TRBV4-1	-	TRBJ2-1	CASSHAGFNEQFF
TRBV7-2	many	TRBJ2-3	CASSLALAGGTDTQYF
TRBV7-6	-	TRBJ2-5	CASSQWQGAVGTQYF
TRBV28	-	TRBJ1-6	CASKSGDSNSPLHF
TRBV20-1	-	TRBJ1-6	CSARRRGSSYNSPLHF
TRBV15	few	TRBJ1-1	CATSREGKAGTEAFF
TRBV29-1	few	TRBJ2-3	CSVGVDTQYF
TRBV19	few	TRBJ2-1	CASSIGTGGAGNEQFF
TRBV12-3/TRBV12-4	few	TRBJ1-5	CASRGGANQPQHF
TRBV19	-	TRBJ2-6	CASRANRGLRSGANVLTF
TRBV7-2	few	TRBJ1-5	CASSLAMGQPQHF
TRBV5-1	many	TRBJ2-2	CASSMATNTGELFF
TRBV6-1	few	TRBJ1-5	CASSLPGGLGFQPQHF
TRBV20-1	-	TRBJ2-3	CSARPHRGGPVDTQYF
TRBV12-5	few	TRBJ2-3	CASGLRDGDTDTQYF